The clone carrying this T cell receptor (beta chain) was picked up many times. Libraries of TCR beta came from iRepertoire HTBI primers plus Arm-PCR of CDR3 regions. TCRdb called the multiplex PCR reads again in MiXCR, with one record for every CDR3 protein. The profile covers about 560,000 distinct CDR3 sequences, with roughly 16% appearing a single time and 12% taken by the ten largest. The time point denotes: newly diagnosed GD, antithyroid drugs for less than 3 months. PBMC RNA was the source of the TCR library. Investigators report Graves' disease was diagnosed under American Thyroid Association guidelines. These data are taken from a study of regulatory T cells in long-lasting Graves disease. Background on the study: For under 3 months, newly diagnosed Graves' patients had been taking antithyroid drugs.

The sample also formed part of further work on T cells in Graves' hyperthyroidism and ophthalmopathy. That report notes: Peripheral blood also featured most of the thyroid clonotypes expanded above 0.001.

This TCR came from a man aged 18 to 35 with Graves disease. The input for sequencing was peripheral blood mononuclear cells (PBMCs), taken at new diagnosis, from a patient treated with antithyroid drugs.

CDR3 residues: CARVEEGTEAFF. The CDR3, as DNA: TGTGCCAGGGTCGAGGAGGGGACTGAAGCTTTCTTT. The gene calls are TRBV2 and TRBJ1-1, with a tentative D call TRBD1 (5 bases). Germline V gene data show CDR1 as SNHLY and CDR2 as FYNNEI. V was pared by 9 bases and J by 5 bases, with 13 bases between. This CDR3 region has 12 residues.